The 16 T cell receptor beta chains listed next were all sequenced from one sample in a study of vaccination effects on CD4 cells after COVID-19. Peptide-pool stimulation followed by sequencing identified expanded antigen-specific CD4+ clonotypes in the ViraFEST assay. When around ten days of culture had elapsed, CD4+ T cells were isolated. Neither prior SARS-CoV-2 infection nor positive nucleocapsid antibodies were present in the vaccine recipients. Only in-frame clones appear in the TCRdb table, and some are missing; sequencing was by immunoSEQ multiplex PCR. Of about 65,000 clones in the sample, approximately 76% were seen once. The antigens for these receptors are not known. This sample comprised CD4+ T cells from PBMCs cultured with HCoV-NL63 spike peptides, obtained before COVID-19 vaccination. Receptors originate from a human donor who received a COVID-19 vaccine.

In its sample, this clone was seen once. This CDR3 is also generated by other DNA sequences in the sample. The J gene is TRBJ1-2, the V gene TRBV7-8; D is perhaps TRBD1 (5 bases). Germline V CDR1 and CDR2: SGHVS, FQNEAQ. V was shortened by 1 base and J by 4 bases, with 7 bases between the two germline ends. The length of the CDR3 is 13 residues. CDR3 residues: CASSLGGSYGYTF. CDR3 in DNA: TGTGCCAGCAGCTTAGGGGGCAGCTATGGCTACACCTTC. The full variable domain, its missing parts supplied by reference TRBV7-8 and TRBJ1-2, is GAGVSQSPRYKVAKRGQDVALRCDPISGHVSLFWYQQALGQGPEFLTYFQNEAQLDKSGLPSDRFFAERPEGSVSTLKIQRTQQEDSAVYLCASSLGGSYGYTFGSGTRLTVV.

The CDR3 here is CASSKAMNTGELFF. In nucleotides, the CDR3 is TGTGCCAGCAGTAAGGCGATGAACACCGGGGAGCTGTTTTTT. The chain employs TRBV2 and TRBJ2-2, with D unclear. V lost 5 bases and J lost 1, with 8 bases in between. From germline, CDR1 is SNHLY and CDR2 FYNNEI. The CDR3 has 14 amino acids.

DNA of the CDR3: TGTGCCTGGAGGGCCACAGGGGGCGTAGAGACCCAGTACTTC. Translated: CAWRATGGVETQYF. The chain uses TRBV30 and TRBJ2-5; 9 bases map to TRBD1. V was pared by 3 bases and J by 4 bases, with 6 bases of the junction left unmatched. The germline CDR1 and CDR2 sequences are GTSNPN and SVGIG (reference sequence). This CDR3 comprises 14 residues.

The rearrangement joins TRBV5-4 to TRBJ2-7; TRBD1 agrees at 10 bases. The V gene end was trimmed by 4 bases and the J gene end by 0 bases; junction bases not matched to a gene: 10. Germline V gives CDR1 SGHNT, CDR2 YYREEE (reference sequence). This CDR3 region has 17 residues. The CDR3 nucleotides are TGTGCCAGCAGCCCCTGGACAGGGGGGCTTGGCTCCTACGAGCAGTACGTC. Its protein product is CASSPWTGGLGSYEQYV.

The chain has TRBV6-5 and TRBJ1-6; D is perhaps TRBD1 (5 bases). The CDR3 consists of 14 residues. Germline loops: CDR1 MNHEY, CDR2 SVGAGI. V was shortened by 7 bases and J by 10 bases, with 17 bases between the two germline ends. The CDR3 sequence: CASTKNPRGSPLHF. CDR3 nucleotides: TGTGCCAGCACCAAGAACCCGAGGGGATCACCCCTCCACTTT.

This clone has a handful of counts. The V call is TRBV5-4, the J call TRBJ1-2; no reliable D call. The CDR3 runs 14 residues. Trimming left V 1 base short and J 2 bases short, with 9 bases between. The germline V gene encodes CDR1 SGHNT and CDR2 YYREEE (reference sequence). Written as DNA, the CDR3 is TGTGCCAGCAGCTTGAGTTCCTTAAACTATGGCTACACCTTC. Its translation is CASSLSSLNYGYTF.

Remarks on this clone: The sample holds other DNA sequences that translate to the same CDR3. The V call is TRBV5-4, the J call TRBJ2-1, with 10 bases that match TRBD2. The J segment lost 4 bases and the V segment lost 3 bases, leaving 4 bases of the junction unmatched. CDR3 length: 15 amino acids. The germline V gene encodes CDR1 SGHNT and CDR2 YYREEE (reference sequence). This CDR3 reads CASSSSGGAYNEQFF. CDR3 in DNA: TGTGCCAGCAGCTCCAGCGGGGGGGCATACAATGAGCAGTTCTTC.

The rearrangement links TRBV12-3 or TRBV12-4 to TRBJ1-1; 7 positions match TRBD1. Germline trimming cut 8 bases from V and 2 bases from J; bases unmatched to any gene: 5. The CDR3 covers 13 residues. For the CDR3, the DNA is TGTGCCAGCTCTAACAGGGGTAACACTGAAGCTTTCTTT. Encoded protein: CASSNRGNTEAFF.

This clone appeared a few times. This chain joins TRBV29-1 and TRBJ1-1; a weak D match, TRBD1 (5 bases). The CDR3 consists of 15 residues. Germline loops: CDR1 SQVTM, CDR2 ANQGSEA. The V and J ends lost 0 bases and 6 bases respectively, with 17 bases between them. CDR3: CSVEDNSKGIAEAFF. DNA of the CDR3: TGCAGCGTTGAAGATAATTCGAAGGGGATCGCTGAAGCTTTCTTT.

This clone has only one observation. The genes are TRBV4-2 and TRBJ2-5; 8 nucleotides match TRBD2. The V and J ends lost 4 bases and 5 bases, in that order; junction bases with no gene match: 9. The germline CDR1 and CDR2 sequences are LGHNA and YNFKEQ. This CDR3 has 15 amino acids. The CDR3 coding sequence is TGTGCCAGCAGCCCAGATTGGGGACTAGGGGAGACCCAGTACTTC. Amino acid sequence: CASSPDWGLGETQYF.

The chain recombines TRBV25-1 with TRBJ2-1; D remains unclear. The CDR3 spans 10 residues. Looked up from germline, CDR1 is MGHDK and CDR2 is SYGVNS. Trimming shortened V by 5 bases and J by 7 bases, and 3 bases separated the two germline ends. This chain's CDR3 is CASSRNEQFF. The CDR3 DNA is TGTGCCAGCAGTAGGAATGAGCAGTTCTTC.

This rearrangement joins TRBV19 to TRBJ1-2; 8 positions agree with TRBD1. The germline gives CDR1 LNHDA, CDR2 SQIVND (reference sequence). The CDR3 spans 14 residues. After removal of 5 bases from V and 8 bases from J, the junction contained 10 bases not matched to a gene. The DNA of the CDR3 is TGTGCCAGTAGTGGAGGGACAGGTGAAAGAGGCTACACCTTC. As protein: CASSGGTGERGYTF.

V gene TRBV21-1 combines with J gene TRBJ1-4. TRBV21-1 is a pseudogene. This CDR3 is 16 amino acids long. CDR3 nucleotides: TGTGCCAGCAGCCCCTTAGGGGGGGGCGTAGGTGAAAAACTGTTTTTT. It yields the protein CASSPLGGGVGEKLFF.

The rearrangement links TRBV25-1 to TRBJ1-4; D is uncertain. The CDR3 covers 16 residues. V shed 7 bases and J shed 0 bases, with 15 bases lying between them. CDR1 is MGHDK and CDR2 is SYGVNS in the germline V gene. The CDR3 DNA reads TGTGCCAGCACCACAGCTGTAGGCTCAACTAATGAAAAACTGTTTTTT. Its protein product is CASTTAVGSTNEKLFF.

The chain links TRBV7-2 to TRBJ1-2; D might be TRBD1 (5 bases). V was pared by 4 bases and J by 0 bases, with 12 bases between. The CDR3 runs to 15 residues. CDR1 SGHTA and CDR2 FQGNSA come from the germline V gene. The CDR3 reads CASSSGRFPNYGYTF. CDR3 sequence (DNA): TGTGCCAGCAGCTCGGGACGGTTTCCTAACTATGGCTACACCTTC. Variable domain in full (rest from reference TRBV7-2 and TRBJ1-2): GAGVSQSPSNKVTEKGKDVELRCDPISGHTALYWYRQSLGQGLEFLIYFQGNSAPDKSGLPSDRFSAERTGGSVSTLTIQRTQQEDSAVYLCASSSGRFPNYGYTFGSGTRLTVV.

The chain has TRBV4-2 and TRBJ1-6, with D possibly being TRBD1 (6 bases). V was cut by 1 base and J by 7 bases, with 11 bases left in between. The germline CDR1 and CDR2 sequences are LGHNA and YNFKEQ. CDR3 length equals 15 residues. The CDR3 loop reads CASSQVGQGNSPLHF. CDR3 nucleotide sequence: TGTGCCAGCAGCCAAGTGGGACAAGGAAATTCACCCCTCCACTTT.